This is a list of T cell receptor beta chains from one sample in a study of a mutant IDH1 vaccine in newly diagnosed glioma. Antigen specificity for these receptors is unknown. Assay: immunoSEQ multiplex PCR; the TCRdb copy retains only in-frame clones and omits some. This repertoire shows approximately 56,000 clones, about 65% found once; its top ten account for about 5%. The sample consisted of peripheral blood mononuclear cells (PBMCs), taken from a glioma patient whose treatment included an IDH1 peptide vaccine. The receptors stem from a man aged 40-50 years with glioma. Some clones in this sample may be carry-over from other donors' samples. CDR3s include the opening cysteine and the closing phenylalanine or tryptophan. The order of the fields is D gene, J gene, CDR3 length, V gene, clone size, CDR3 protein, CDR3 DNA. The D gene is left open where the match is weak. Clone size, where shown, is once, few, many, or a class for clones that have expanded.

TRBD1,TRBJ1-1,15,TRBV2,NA,CASRGGQGLGTEAFF,TGTGCCAGCAGGGGAGGACAGGGGTTGGGGACTGAAGCTTTCTTT
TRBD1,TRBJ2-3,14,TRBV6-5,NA,CASKGGQGSDTQYF,TGTGCCAGCAAGGGTGGACAGGGGTCGGATACGCAGTATTTT
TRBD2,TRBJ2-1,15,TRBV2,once,CASSEGLAGVTREFF,TGTGCCAGCAGTGAAGGGCTAGCGGGGGTTACCCGAGAGTTCTTC
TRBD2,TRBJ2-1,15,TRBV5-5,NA,CASSRTSATYNEQFF,TGTGCCAGCAGCCGGACTAGCGCCACCTACAATGAGCAGTTCTTC
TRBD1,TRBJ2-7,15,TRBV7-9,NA,CASLRSGQGPYEQYF,TGTGCCAGCCTTCGATCGGGACAGGGCCCCTACGAGCAGTACTTC
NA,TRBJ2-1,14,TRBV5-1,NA,CASSLESSYNEQFF,TGCGCCAGCAGCTTAGAGAGCTCCTACAATGAGCAGTTCTTC
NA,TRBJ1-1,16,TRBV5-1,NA,CASSLELGARGTEAFF,TGCGCCAGCAGCTTGGAGCTCGGGGCCCGGGGCACTGAAGCTTTCTTT
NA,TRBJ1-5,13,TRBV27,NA,CASSSLGNQPQHF,TGTGCCAGCAGTTCCTTAGGGAATCAGCCCCAGCATTTT
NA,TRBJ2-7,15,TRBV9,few,CASSVGGTAYYEQYF,TGTGCCAGCAGCGTAGGAGGGACGGCGTACTACGAGCAGTACTTC
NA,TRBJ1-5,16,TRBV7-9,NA,CASSLRDSGSNQPQHF,TGTGCCAGCAGCCTCCGGGACTCTGGGAGCAATCAGCCCCAGCATTTT
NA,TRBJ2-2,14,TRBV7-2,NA,CASSDGPGGGELFF,TGTGCCAGCAGCGACGGACCTGGGGGCGGGGAGCTGTTTTTT
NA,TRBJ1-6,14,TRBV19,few,CASRQPSYNSPLHF,TGTGCCAGCAGACAGCCCTCCTATAATTCACCCCTCCACTTT
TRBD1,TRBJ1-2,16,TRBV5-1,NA,CASSLGDRDVARGYTF,TGCGCCAGCAGCTTGGGGGACAGGGACGTCGCCCGTGGCTACACCTTC
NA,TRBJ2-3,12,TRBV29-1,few,CSVGSLADTQYF,TGCAGCGTTGGGTCTTTAGCAGATACGCAGTATTTT
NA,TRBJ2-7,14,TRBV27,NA,CASSSGRGRREQYF,TGTGCCAGCAGTTCGGGCAGGGGCCGGCGCGAGCAGTACTTC
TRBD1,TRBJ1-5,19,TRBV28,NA,CASSPGTGGESWSNQPQHF,TGTGCCAGCAGTCCCGGCACAGGGGGTGAAAGTTGGAGCAATCAGCCCCAGCATTTT
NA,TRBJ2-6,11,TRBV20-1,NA,CSASGANVLTF,TGCAGCGCCTCTGGGGCCAACGTCCTGACTTTC
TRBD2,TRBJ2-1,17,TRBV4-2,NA,CASSQDQAGGPYNEQFF,TGTGCCAGCAGCCAAGATCAAGCGGGGGGGCCCTACAATGAGCAGTTCTTC
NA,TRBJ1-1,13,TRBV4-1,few,CASSQGPVGEAFF,TGCGCCAGCAGCCAAGGGCCCGTTGGTGAAGCTTTCTTT
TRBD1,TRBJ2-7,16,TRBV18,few,CASSPPGQGTSYEQYF,TGTGCCAGCTCACCGCCCGGACAGGGAACCTCCTACGAGCAGTACTTC
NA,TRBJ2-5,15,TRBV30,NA,CAWSKGTKGQETQYF,TGTGCCTGGAGTAAAGGGACAAAGGGCCAAGAGACCCAGTACTTC
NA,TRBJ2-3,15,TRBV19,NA,CASSELGPSTDTQYF,TGTGCCAGTAGTGAGCTAGGCCCTTCCACAGATACGCAGTATTTT
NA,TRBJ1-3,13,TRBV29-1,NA,CSVKPRLGNTIYF,TGCAGCGTTAAGCCCAGATTGGGAAACACCATATATTTT
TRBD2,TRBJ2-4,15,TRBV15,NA,CATSGSWVAGSPQYF,TGTGCCACCAGCGGATCCTGGGTAGCGGGGTCCCCTCAGTACTTC
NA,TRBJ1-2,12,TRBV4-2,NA,CASSLPGYGYTF,TGTGCCAGCAGCCTCCCGGGTTATGGCTACACCTTC
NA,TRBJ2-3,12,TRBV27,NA,CASKGDPYTQYF,TGTGCCAGCAAAGGGGACCCGTATACGCAGTATTTT
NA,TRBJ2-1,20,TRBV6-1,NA,CASSAIGGHGSRGSYNEQFF,TGTGCCAGCAGTGCTATAGGCGGACACGGGTCGCGGGGCTCCTACAATGAGCAGTTCTTC
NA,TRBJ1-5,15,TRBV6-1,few,CASSELGRDNQPQHF,TGTGCCAGCAGTGAACTCGGCAGGGATAATCAGCCCCAGCATTTT
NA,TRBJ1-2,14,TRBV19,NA,CAAEDGTLNYGYTF,TGTGCCGCGGAAGACGGAACCTTAAACTATGGCTACACCTTC
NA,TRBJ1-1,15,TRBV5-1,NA,CASSPGGRWDTEAFF,TGCGCCAGCAGCCCCGGGGGGAGGTGGGACACTGAAGCTTTCTTT
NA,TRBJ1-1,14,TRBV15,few,CATSSIRGYTEAFF,TGTGCCACCAGCAGTATAAGAGGGTACACTGAAGCTTTCTTT
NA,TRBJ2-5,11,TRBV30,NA,CAWSVGETQYF,TGTGCCTGGAGTGTAGGGGAGACCCAGTACTTC
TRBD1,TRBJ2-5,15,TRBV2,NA,CASSGGQSYQETQYF,TGTGCCAGCAGTGGGGGACAGTCCTACCAAGAGACCCAGTACTTC
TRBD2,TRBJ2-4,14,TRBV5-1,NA,CASSLTGGLNIQYF,TGCGCCAGCAGCTTGACGGGGGGGCTAAACATTCAGTACTTC
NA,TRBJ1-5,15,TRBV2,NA,CASSDWAKGDQPQHF,TGTGCCAGCAGTGATTGGGCAAAGGGCGATCAGCCCCAGCATTTT
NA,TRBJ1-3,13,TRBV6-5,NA,CASAQGSRNTIYF,TGTGCCAGCGCGCAGGGCTCGAGAAACACCATATATTTT
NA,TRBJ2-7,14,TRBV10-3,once,CAISESRTAYEQYF,TGTGCCATCAGTGAGTCTAGGACTGCATACGAGCAGTACTTC
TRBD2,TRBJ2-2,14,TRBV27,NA,CASRVGGYTGELFF,TGTGCCAGCAGAGTGGGGGGGTACACCGGGGAGCTGTTTTTT
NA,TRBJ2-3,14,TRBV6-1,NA,CASSLVRGTDTQYF,TGTGCCAGCAGCCTAGTTAGGGGCACAGATACGCAGTATTTT
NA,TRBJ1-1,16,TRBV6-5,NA,CASSSQPGGGNTEAFF,TGTGCCAGCAGTTCCCAGCCGGGGGGGGGCAACACTGAAGCTTTCTTT
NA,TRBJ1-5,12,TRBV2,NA,CAGRGANQPQHF,TGTGCCGGCAGGGGAGCCAATCAGCCCCAGCATTTT
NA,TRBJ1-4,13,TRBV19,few,CASRPEGNEKLFF,TGTGCCAGCCGGCCCGAGGGGAATGAAAAACTGTTTTTT
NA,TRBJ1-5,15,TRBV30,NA,CAWSEDRHSNQPQHF,TGTGCCTGGAGTGAGGACAGACATAGCAATCAGCCCCAGCATTTT
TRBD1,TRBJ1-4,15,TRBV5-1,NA,CASSSDRGTNEKLFF,TGCGCCAGCAGCTCCGACAGGGGGACTAATGAAAAACTGTTTTTT
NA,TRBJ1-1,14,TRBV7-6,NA,CASSLGGVNTEAFF,TGTGCCAGCAGCTTAGGAGGAGTGAACACTGAAGCTTTCTTT
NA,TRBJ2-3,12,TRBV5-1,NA,CASSQDRDTQYF,TGCGCCAGCAGCCAGGATAGGGATACGCAGTATTTT
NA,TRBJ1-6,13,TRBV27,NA,CASSQWGNSPLHF,TGTGCCAGCAGTCAATGGGGGAATTCACCCCTCCACTTT
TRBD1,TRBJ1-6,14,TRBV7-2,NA,CASSLGWTGSPLHF,TGTGCCAGCAGCTTAGGGTGGACAGGATCACCCCTCCACTTT
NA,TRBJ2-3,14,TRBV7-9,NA,CASYVAGGTDTQYF,TGTGCCAGCTACGTCGCCGGCGGCACAGATACGCAGTATTTT
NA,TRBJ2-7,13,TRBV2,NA,CARVTGTSNEQYF,TGTGCCAGAGTAACCGGGACAAGTAACGAGCAGTACTTC
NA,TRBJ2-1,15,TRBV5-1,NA,CASSLEYRSDNEQFF,TGCGCCAGCAGCTTGGAGTATCGGAGTGACAATGAGCAGTTCTTC